One sample yielded the 16 T cell receptor beta chains listed below, sequenced in a study of CD8 T cells in ankylosing spondylitis. One entry per CDR3 protein results from TCRdb running MiXCR on the 5' RACE reads. Among a few hundred thousand distinct CDR3 sequences listed, roughly 18% were seen once. Sequencing was done on a sample of blood, either unsorted or a sorted T cell fraction (not recorded which). These receptor sequences come from a male donor with ankylosing spondylitis or in good health (not recorded which).

This clonotype was recorded at least ten times. This chain connects TRBV4-1 to TRBJ2-6, with D maybe TRBD1 (6 bases). Trimming stripped 4 bases from V and 0 bases from J, with 13 bases between. The CDR3 runs to 17 residues. CDR1 and CDR2 from the germline V gene are MGHRA and YSYEKL. This chain's CDR3 is CASSLIIQGSGANVLTF. In nucleotides, the CDR3 is TGCGCCAGCAGCCTTATTATACAGGGCTCTGGGGCCAACGTCCTGACTTTC.

The chain combines TRBV5-6 with TRBJ2-7; D could derive from TRBD1 or TRBD2 (5 bases each). Trimming removed 3 bases from V and 5 bases from J, with 15 bases in between. CDR1 is SGHDT, CDR2 YYEEEE, per germline. The CDR3 has 14 residues. In nucleotides, the CDR3 is TGTGCCAGCAGCTCCTTGGGGGAGTCCCACGAGCAGTACTTC. Translation: CASSSLGESHEQYF.

The chain combines TRBV2 with TRBJ2-2; no reliable D call. CDR1 is SNHLY and CDR2 is FYNNEI in the germline V gene. The CDR3 is 17 residues long. V lost 2 bases and J lost 6, with 19 bases in between. DNA for the CDR3: TGTGCCAGCAGTGAATTTCTGGGCGCGGTGGGCGCCGGGGAGCTGTTTTTT. This codes for CASSEFLGAVGAGELFF. Variable domain in full (rest from reference TRBV2 and TRBJ2-2): EPEVTQTPSHQVTQMGQEVILRCVPISNHLYFYWYRQILGQKVEFLVSFYNNEISEKSEIFDDQFSVERPDGSNFTLKIRSTKLEDSAMYFCASSEFLGAVGAGELFFGEGSRLTVL.

This clonotype was picked up a small number of times. The rearrangement links TRBV6-2 or TRBV6-3 to TRBJ2-1; possibly TRBD2 for D (5 bases). This CDR3 is 15 amino acids long. V was cut by 2 bases and J by 7 bases, with 15 bases left in between. Germline V gene lookup returns CDR1 MNHEY and CDR2 SVGEGT. The DNA for the CDR3 is TGTGCCAGCAGTTACCGGGCCGGGATCAGAAATGAGCAGTTCTTC. Translation: CASSYRAGIRNEQFF.

A few counts support this clonotype. V is TRBV12-3 or TRBV12-4 and J is TRBJ2-5; 9 nucleotides align to TRBD2. Trimming at V came to 7 bases and at J to 3 bases, leaving 6 bases not matched to a gene. CDR3 size: 14 residues. The CDR3 sequence is CASTDRLAEETQYF. CDR3 DNA: TGTGCCAGCACCGACAGACTAGCGGAAGAGACCCAGTACTTC.

In the case of this clonotype: Relative to the germline gene, one junction end is altered; a read error may explain this. The rearrangement uses TRBV6-2 or TRBV6-3 and TRBJ2-7, with 11 bases lining up with TRBD2. Germline V gives CDR1 MNHEY, CDR2 SVGEGT. The CDR3 contains 15 residues. The CDR3 sequence: CASSNSGTSGYEQYF. In DNA form, the CDR3 reads TGTGCCAGCAGTAACTCGGGGACTAGCGGCTACGAGCAGTACTTC.

This chain connects TRBV7-9 to TRBJ1-4; a possible D gene is TRBD1 (6 bases). Germline V gene lookup returns CDR1 SEHNR and CDR2 FQNEAQ (reference sequence). Trimming removed 1 base from V and 5 bases from J, with 14 bases in between. CDR3 size: 16 residues. The CDR3 nucleotides are TGTGCCAGCAGCTTAGGCCCGGCAGGGGAGAATGAAAAACTGTTTTTT. Translated: CASSLGPAGENEKLFF.

The chain combines TRBV7-9 with TRBJ2-7, with TRBD2 as a possible D gene (5 bases). This CDR3 is built from 14 residues. Germline V CDR1 and CDR2: SEHNR, FQNEAQ (reference sequence). Trimming took off 5 bases at V and 4 bases at J, with 15 bases between the two ends. In nucleotides, the CDR3 is TGTGCCAGCAGCCCTAGAGGGCGGGCTTACGAGCAGTACTTC. As protein: CASSPRGRAYEQYF.

This clonotype was counted at least ten times. The chain combines TRBV13 with TRBJ2-2; D unresolved. This CDR3 region has 14 residues. V lost 11 bases and J lost 1, with 14 bases in between. The germline CDR1 and CDR2 sequences are PRHDT and FYEKMQ (reference sequence). In DNA form, the CDR3 reads TGTGCCTCCGTGGGCGGCGGGAACACCGGGGAGCTGTTTTTT. As protein: CASVGGGNTGELFF.

The table lists this clonotype with many counts. The chain links TRBV9 to TRBJ2-1; 11 nucleotides agree with TRBD2. Germline lookup yields CDR1 SGDLS and CDR2 YYNGEE. The J segment lost 2 bases and the V segment lost 3 bases, leaving 7 bases of the junction unmatched. The CDR3 has 17 amino acids. The CDR3, as DNA: TGTGCCAGCAGCGGTACCAAGACTAGCGGGGCCTACAATGAGCAGTTCTTC. Translated: CASSGTKTSGAYNEQFF.

This clonotype was counted a few times. The chain joins TRBV7-3 to TRBJ2-3; perhaps TRBD1 as D (5 bases). This CDR3 spans 16 amino acids. Looked up from germline, CDR1 is SGHTA and CDR2 is FQGTGA. V was pared by 8 bases and J by 4 bases, with 22 bases between. The CDR3 is CASGAVQGVWADTQYF. The CDR3, as DNA: TGTGCCAGCGGGGCGGTTCAGGGCGTTTGGGCAGATACGCAGTATTTT.

In its sample, this clonotype was seen a few times. The chain is built from TRBV28 and TRBJ2-7, with D unclear. Germline V CDR1 and CDR2: MDHEN, SYDVKM. There are 16 residues in the CDR3. V lost 5 bases, J lost 1 base, and 18 bases lay in between. The CDR3 DNA sequence: TGTGCCAGCAGTCCCCTAACAGAGCACTATTCCTACGAGCAGTACTTC. Residues: CASSPLTEHYSYEQYF.

The chain is built from TRBV6-5 and TRBJ2-2; D is unresolved. Germline V gene data show CDR1 as MNHEY and CDR2 as SVGAGI. V lost 2 bases, J lost 5 bases, and 6 bases lay in between. CDR3 length: 13 residues. The CDR3 DNA sequence: TGTGCCAGCAGTTACAAGGGAACCGGGGAGCTGTTTTTT. Translated, it gives CASSYKGTGELFF.

The genes are TRBV6-5 and TRBJ1-3; no firm D call. The CDR3 totals 13 residues. Germline CDR1 is MNHEY and CDR2 is SVGAGI. V shed 4 bases and J shed 2 bases, with 6 bases lying between them. The CDR3 loop reads CASSSTAGNTIYF. The CDR3, as DNA: TGTGCCAGCAGTTCGACGGCTGGAAACACCATATATTTT.

CDR3 DNA: TGTGCCAGCAGCGTAGCCAGACTAGCGGGAGGTTACAATGAGCAGTTCTTC. It is translated as CASSVARLAGGYNEQFF. This chain joins TRBV9 and TRBJ2-1; TRBD2 matches at 13 bases. Germline loops: CDR1 SGDLS, CDR2 YYNGEE. The CDR3 is 17 amino acids. Trimming removed 0 bases from V and 4 bases from J; junction bases left unmatched: 4.

A few counts support this clonotype. This rearrangement joins TRBV29-1 to TRBJ2-1; D call uncertain. Germline values: CDR1 SQVTM, CDR2 ANQGSEA. V lost 0 bases, J lost 0 bases, and 12 bases lay in between. CDR3 length equals 16 residues. The CDR3 reads CSVEDKAPSSYNEQFF. The DNA of the CDR3 is TGCAGCGTTGAAGATAAAGCCCCTAGCTCCTACAATGAGCAGTTCTTC.